The 15 T cell receptor beta chains below all came from one sample that was sequenced in a study of T cell repertoires in cytomegalovirus infection. TCRdb reprocessed the reads with MiXCR, giving one entry per CDR3 protein. The sample carries some 200,000 distinct CDR3 sequences, about a tenth recorded once. Sequenced material: PBMCs. Receptor source: a human donor in good health (CMV status not recorded). Some clones in this sample may be carry-over from other donors' samples.

This clonotype showed up many times. The rearrangement links TRBV7-2 to TRBJ2-5; 10 bases agree with TRBD2. The CDR3 length is 15 residues. Trimming took 5 bases from V and 5 from J; bases not matched to a gene: 8. CDR1 is SGHTA and CDR2 is FQGNSA in the germline V gene. CDR3 protein: CASSNIAGGIETQYF. CDR3 sequence (DNA): TGTGCCAGCAGCAATATAGCGGGGGGCATCGAGACCCAGTACTTC.

This clonotype was found a few times. The chain has TRBV19 and TRBJ2-5, with 8 bases fitting TRBD1. The junction had 4 bases not matched to a gene; V was cut back by 5 bases and J by 5 bases. CDR1 and CDR2 from the germline V gene are LNHDA and SQIVND (reference sequence). The CDR3 is made up of 13 amino acids. Written as DNA, the CDR3 is TGTGCCAGTAGTGACAGGGGTGGGGAGACCCAGTACTTC. It is translated as CASSDRGGETQYF.

This clonotype was recorded at least ten times. V gene TRBV12-3 or TRBV12-4 combines with J gene TRBJ1-6, with 10 bases matching TRBD1. V dropped 6 bases and J dropped 9; count of bases not matched to a gene: 8. The CDR3 has 15 residues. CDR3 sequence: CASRLLGQGGSPLHF. Here the CDR3 DNA reads TGTGCCAGCAGACTGCTCGGACAGGGGGGTTCACCCCTCCACTTT.

This clonotype was picked up many times. This chain links TRBV6-2 or TRBV6-3 with TRBJ1-5; 9 bases match TRBD1. With V trimmed by 5 bases and J by 5 bases, 4 bases remained unmatched. Germline V gene data show CDR1 as MNHEY and CDR2 as SVGEGT. This CDR3 region has 14 residues. CDR3 region: CASSPGTGYQPQHF. As DNA, the CDR3 is TGTGCCAGCAGTCCCGGGACAGGGTATCAGCCCCAGCATTTT.

The V call is TRBV12-5, the J call TRBJ2-3; the D gene is possibly TRBD2 (6 bases). Between the trimmed V and J ends, which lost 1 base and 1 base, there was a span of 9 bases. The CDR3 is 15 amino acids. Germline-derived CDR1 and CDR2 are LGHNT and FRNRAP. CDR3 in amino acids: CASGLAVAGTDTQYF. The CDR3 bases are TGTGCTAGTGGTTTGGCGGTAGCGGGCACAGATACGCAGTATTTT. Combining the CDR3 with reference TRBV12-5 and TRBJ2-3 gives the whole variable domain DARVTQTPRHKVTEMGQEVTMRCQPILGHNTVFWYRQTMMQGLELLAYFRNRAPLDDSGMPKDRFSAEMPDATLATLKIQPSEPRDSAVYFCASGLAVAGTDTQYFGPGTRLTVL.

A remark on this clonotype: As the CDR3 is not closed by the conserved phenylalanine or tryptophan, this likely results from a read error. The genes are TRBV2 and TRBJ2-1; 10 bases fit TRBD2. The germline gives CDR1 SNHLY, CDR2 FYNNEI. This CDR3 is built from 20 residues. V lost 7 bases, J lost 5 bases, and 23 bases stayed unmatched. CDR3 nucleotides: TGTGCCAGCACCTCTTTCCGTTTTAGCGGGAGGCGACATCAAAACAATGAGCAGTTCTTA. Protein: CASTSFRFSGRRHQNNEQFL.

This clonotype was counted ten times or more. V usage is TRBV29-1 and J usage is TRBJ2-3; 9 bases map to TRBD1. The CDR3 runs to 14 residues. Trimming removed 8 bases from V and 3 bases from J; junction bases left unmatched: 9. Per germline, CDR1 SQVTM and CDR2 ANQGSEA. The CDR3 region is CSHAGTGITDTQYF. The DNA for the CDR3 is TGCAGCCATGCCGGGACAGGGATAACAGATACGCAGTATTTT.

This clonotype was seen ten or more times. The chain carries TRBV28 and TRBJ1-5; D is ambiguous. The CDR3 is 14 amino acids. The germline gives CDR1 MDHEN, CDR2 SYDVKM. V lost 5 bases and J 2 bases, leaving 10 bases between the germline ends. DNA of the CDR3: TGTGCCAGCAGTCCCCAGGACGGCAATCAGCCCCAGCATTTT. As protein: CASSPQDGNQPQHF.

This clonotype was counted many times. The rearrangement links TRBV7-2 to TRBJ1-6, with D uncertain. Trimming shortened V by 1 base and J by 9 bases, and 16 bases separated the two germline ends. The V gene's germline CDR1 is SGHTA and CDR2 FQGNSA. The CDR3 length is 16 residues. CDR3 loop: CASSLVSGDISSPLHF. The CDR3 DNA reads as TGTGCCAGCAGCTTAGTTTCCGGAGATATAAGTTCACCCCTCCACTTT.

This clonotype appeared many times. V and J are TRBV20-1 and TRBJ2-6; 9 nucleotides agree with TRBD1. The CDR3 has 17 amino acids. The J segment lost 1 base and the V segment lost 5 bases, leaving 9 bases of the junction unmatched. Germline V gene sequence: CDR1 DFQATT, CDR2 SNEGSKA (reference sequence). DNA for the CDR3: TGCAGTGCTTGGCCGGGACAGGGCTGGTCTGGGGCCAACGTCCTGACTTTC. The encoded protein is CSAWPGQGWSGANVLTF.

There are many counts of this clonotype. The rearrangement links TRBV15 to TRBJ1-4; possible D gene TRBD1, 6 bases. From germline, CDR1 is LNHNV and CDR2 YYDKDF (reference sequence). The CDR3 length is 15 residues. Trimming took 3 bases from V and 5 from J, leaving 13 bases between them. DNA for the CDR3: TGTGCCACCAGCAGGCCGACAGGCTGGAATGAAAAACTGTTTTTT. This codes for CATSRPTGWNEKLFF.

This clonotype was counted a single time. One base away lies a much larger clone, so this may be a sequencing read error. This chain joins TRBV6-2 or TRBV6-3 and TRBJ2-7; maybe TRBD2 (6 bases). CDR3 size: 14 residues. CDR1 and CDR2 (germline): MNHEY, SVGEGT. The CDR3 nucleotides read TGTACCAGCACCCACTTCGGCGCGGGGTACGAGCAGTACTTC. This sequence encodes CTSTHFGAGYEQYF.

This clonotype has ten or more counts. V gene TRBV7-9 combines with J gene TRBJ2-5; possible D gene TRBD1, 6 bases. The CDR3 is 13 amino acids. CDR1 SEHNR and CDR2 FQNEAQ come from the germline V gene (reference sequence). V dropped 5 bases and J dropped 1 base, with 8 bases sitting between them. CDR3 amino acids: CASSRDTQETQYF. The CDR3 region has the DNA TGTGCCAGCAGCCGGGACACCCAAGAGACCCAGTACTTC.

This clonotype was counted between two and nine times. The chain joins TRBV7-9 to TRBJ1-2, with D unclear. CDR3 length equals 11 residues. V dropped 7 bases and J dropped 6 bases, with 9 bases sitting between them. In germline, CDR1 is SEHNR, CDR2 FQNEAQ (reference sequence). This CDR3 reads CASNLEDGYTF. In DNA, the CDR3 is TGTGCCAGCAACCTCGAGGATGGCTACACCTTC.

The chain employs TRBV7-2 and TRBJ1-3; D might be TRBD1 (6 bases). V lost 5 bases and J lost 1, with 12 bases in between. Germline values: CDR1 SGHTA, CDR2 FQGNSA. The CDR3 spans 15 residues. The CDR3 loop reads CASSPPGVSGNTIYF. CDR3 DNA: TGTGCCAGCAGCCCTCCAGGGGTTTCTGGAAACACCATATATTTT.